Each of the 25 T cell receptor beta chains below was sequenced from the same sample in a study of blood T cell repertoires in COVID-19. Repertoires were generated with immunoSEQ multiplex PCR, while TCRdb's copy carries only in-frame clones and drops some. Here the sample spans roughly 110,000 clones, about two thirds being singletons. The sequenced material came from peripheral blood. These receptors were obtained from a human donor with acute or convalescent COVID-19. The donor label of this sample is uncertain.

This clone was recorded a few times. This sequence joins TRBV15 and TRBJ2-7; D is undetermined. Germline-derived CDR1 and CDR2 are LNHNV and YYDKDF (reference sequence). The CDR3 is made up of 14 amino acids. V was clipped by 6 bases and J by 0 bases, with 12 bases between them. The CDR3 sequence is CATRAEQLSYEQYF. As DNA, the CDR3 is TGTGCCACCAGGGCGGAGCAGCTCTCCTACGAGCAGTACTTC.

The chain has TRBV4-1 and TRBJ1-2; D unresolved. V dropped 6 bases and J dropped 0 bases, with 14 bases sitting between them. This CDR3 comprises 15 residues. Germline-derived CDR1 and CDR2 are MGHRA and YSYEKL. CDR3: CASSRLAGANYGYTF. In DNA form, the CDR3 reads TGCGCCAGCAGTCGGCTGGCGGGAGCTAACTATGGCTACACCTTC.

J is TRBJ1-6 and V is TRBV28, with D maybe TRBD1 (6 bases). Germline V CDR1 and CDR2: MDHEN, SYDVKM. V gave up 8 bases and J gave up 10 bases, with 15 bases separating them. The CDR3 contains 13 residues. DNA of the CDR3: TGTGCCAGCCACAGGGAGAGGGAATCACCCCTCCACTTT. This gives the protein CASHRERESPLHF.

This chain joins TRBV5-1 and TRBJ2-7, with TRBD2 identical over 7 bases. CDR1 is SGHRS, CDR2 YFSETQ, per germline. There are 15 residues in the CDR3. J gave up 2 bases and V 4 bases, and 9 bases lay outside the gene matches. The CDR3 sequence is CASSLSGTTPYEQYF. Here the CDR3 DNA reads TGCGCCAGCAGCCTATCCGGGACTACCCCCTACGAGCAGTACTTC.

Many counts were recorded for this clone. This sequence joins TRBV11-2 and TRBJ2-1; 11 nucleotides agree with TRBD2. V was pared by 5 bases and J by 7 bases, with 7 bases of the junction left unmatched. Germline CDR1 is SGHAT and CDR2 is FQNNGV. The CDR3 totals 15 residues. The CDR3, as DNA: TGTGCCAGCAGCGTTAGCGGGGGGGCCTGGAATGAGCAGTTCTTC. It specifies CASSVSGGAWNEQFF.

V gene TRBV5-6 combines with J gene TRBJ1-1; 7 bases align to TRBD1. The CDR3 has 14 residues. Per the germline V gene, CDR1 is SGHDT and CDR2 is YYEEEE. V shed 3 bases and J 0 bases; nucleotides not matched to a gene: 2. CDR3 in amino acids: CASSWTGLNTEAFF. In DNA form, the CDR3 reads TGTGCCAGCAGCTGGACAGGCTTGAACACTGAAGCTTTCTTT.

The rearrangement joins TRBV28 to TRBJ1-2; D unclear. V was pared by 2 bases and J by 8 bases, with 15 bases between. The CDR3 totals 14 residues. Germline CDR1 MDHEN, CDR2 SYDVKM. Here the CDR3 reads CASSLIIEGGGYTF. The DNA of the CDR3 is TGTGCCAGCAGTTTAATCATTGAGGGCGGAGGCTACACCTTC.

The chain carries TRBV7-9 and TRBJ2-3; 9 bases fit TRBD1. Germline V lookup: CDR1 SEHNR, CDR2 FQNEAQ (reference sequence). CDR3 length: 13 amino acids. V shed 4 bases, J shed 13 bases, and the junction held 9 bases outside the gene matches. The DNA for the CDR3 is TGTGCCAGCAGCTCATACGGACAGGGGCAAAAGTATTTT. Amino acid sequence: CASSSYGQGQKYF.

J is TRBJ2-3 and V is TRBV7-9, with D perhaps TRBD2 (6 bases). CDR1 is SEHNR, CDR2 FQNEAQ, per germline (reference sequence). This CDR3 has 14 residues. With 5 bases removed from V and 0 bases from J, the gap between germline ends came to 9 bases. The CDR3 region is CASSPGLSTDTQYF. The CDR3 DNA reads as TGTGCCAGCAGCCCGGGACTTAGCACAGATACGCAGTATTTT.

The genes are TRBV5-5 and TRBJ2-6; perhaps TRBD2 as D (5 bases). This CDR3 is 17 amino acids long. Germline CDR1 reads SGHKS; CDR2 reads YYEKEE (reference sequence). V was cut by 5 bases and J by 2 bases, with 17 bases left in between. CDR3 region: CASSFRGTLAGANVLTF. CDR3 DNA: TGTGCCAGCAGTTTCCGGGGAACATTAGCTGGGGCCAACGTCCTGACTTTC.

V and J are TRBV4-2 and TRBJ1-2; D is undetermined. Germline-derived CDR1 and CDR2 are LGHNA and YNFKEQ. The CDR3 runs to 15 residues. V dropped 0 bases and J dropped 0 bases, with 8 bases sitting between them. The CDR3 DNA is TGTGCCAGCAGCCAAGAGGCCACCCCTAACTATGGCTACACCTTC. As protein: CASSQEATPNYGYTF.

This clone has more than one count but fewer than ten. No conserved phenylalanine or tryptophan ends this CDR3, so it is likely a read error. It is unclear where the CDR3 begins or ends on the DNA, so no DNA is shown, and the CDR3 is as TCRdb lists it. This chain uses TRBV9 with TRBJ1-1; TRBD1 is the table's D call and was not checked against the DNA. The CDR3 extends over 13 residues, inclusive of both ends. In germline, CDR1 is SGDLS, CDR2 YYNGEE. CDR3 protein: CASSVDLGQVRHL.

This chain links TRBV13 with TRBJ1-1; the D gene is possibly TRBD1 (5 bases). This CDR3 has 13 amino acids. Germline lookup yields CDR1 PRHDT and CDR2 FYEKMQ (reference sequence). The V and J ends lost 5 bases and 1 base respectively, with 8 bases between them. Written as DNA, the CDR3 is TGTGCCAGCAGCCCTAGGGGGAACACTGAAGCTTTCTTT. Translating gives CASSPRGNTEAFF. The whole variable domain, remainder taken from reference TRBV13 and TRBJ1-1, is AAGVIQSPRHLIKEKRETATLKCYPIPRHDTVYWYQQGPGQDPQFLISFYEKMQSDKGSIPDRFSAQQFSDYHSELNMSSLELGDSALYFCASSPRGNTEAFFGQGTRLTVV.

This clone was observed once. This chain joins TRBV28 and TRBJ1-2, with D tentatively TRBD1 (6 bases). The CDR3 is 14 residues long. V was trimmed by 5 bases and J by 3 bases, leaving 13 bases between them. CDR1 is MDHEN, CDR2 SYDVKM, per germline. Written as DNA, the CDR3 is TGTGCCAGCAGTAATCTGGGGGCTTACTATGGCTACACCTTC. Its translation: CASSNLGAYYGYTF.

The chain carries TRBV29-1 and TRBJ2-2, with D hard to call. This CDR3 has 13 residues. Germline CDR1 reads SQVTM; CDR2 reads ANQGSEA. V was pared by 3 bases and J by 0 bases, with 5 bases between. CDR3 in amino acids: CSVEGPNTGELFF. The DNA for the CDR3 is TGCAGCGTTGAGGGCCCGAACACCGGGGAGCTGTTTTTT.

CDR3 amino acids: CASSLGGSTNEKLFF. In DNA form, the CDR3 reads TGCGCCAGCAGCTTGGGCGGGTCAACTAATGAAAAACTGTTTTTT. V usage is TRBV5-1 and J usage is TRBJ1-4; D is undetermined. The CDR3 totals 15 residues. Germline V gene lookup returns CDR1 SGHRS and CDR2 YFSETQ. V lost 0 bases and J 0 bases, leaving 6 bases between the germline ends.

V gene TRBV7-8 combines with J gene TRBJ2-5; TRBD1 is a possible D gene (5 bases). V was shortened by 1 base and J by 7 bases, with 19 bases between the two germline ends. Germline V gene sequence: CDR1 SGHVS, CDR2 FQNEAQ. The CDR3 spans 16 residues. CDR3 coding DNA: TGTGCCAGCAGCTTAGAACAGGATAATTTTTTTTGGACCCAGTACTTC. This gives the protein CASSLEQDNFFWTQYF.

This chain uses TRBV28 with TRBJ1-2, with 8 positions matching TRBD1. This CDR3 is built from 17 residues. V lost 5 bases to trimming and J lost 7 bases; unmatched junction nucleotides: 18. Per germline, CDR1 MDHEN and CDR2 SYDVKM. The CDR3 DNA is TGTGCCAGCAGTGCAAAACTAGGGACAGGTTACTTGAGTGGCTACACCTTC. It specifies CASSAKLGTGYLSGYTF.

V gene TRBV5-5 combines with J gene TRBJ1-1; no firm D call. Trimming removed 0 bases at V and 6 bases at J, with 15 bases between. Germline assignment: CDR1 SGHKS and CDR2 YYEKEE (reference sequence). The CDR3 contains 15 residues. The CDR3 nucleotides are TGTGCCAGCAGCTTGGGGGGAGCAAACCCCCCTGAAGCTTTCTTT. The encoded protein is CASSLGGANPPEAFF.

The chain links TRBV29-1 to TRBJ1-1; a possible D gene is TRBD1 (5 bases). CDR1 and CDR2 (germline): SQVTM, ANQGSEA. The V and J ends lost 6 bases and 2 bases respectively, with 10 bases between them. This CDR3 is built from 12 residues. The CDR3 DNA follows: TGCAGCGTATTCCAGGGAAACACTGAAGCTTTCTTT. It is translated as CSVFQGNTEAFF.

CDR3: CASSVATGTRNEQFF. The DNA for the CDR3 is TGTGCCAGCAGCGTAGCTACAGGGACCCGGAATGAGCAGTTCTTC. The V gene is TRBV9, the J gene TRBJ2-1, with D tentatively TRBD1 (6 bases). Germline values: CDR1 SGDLS, CDR2 YYNGEE. The V end lost 0 bases, the J end lost 7 bases, and 14 bases lay between the germline ends. The CDR3 sequence is 15 residues long.

The chain links TRBV11-3 to TRBJ2-1; D is possibly TRBD1 (7 bases). CDR1 and CDR2 (germline): SGHNT, YENEEA. V gave up 5 bases and J gave up 9 bases, with 8 bases separating them. The CDR3 totals 11 residues. CDR3 sequence (DNA): TGTGCCAGCAGCCAGGGGGGTGAGCAGTTCTTC. Translation: CASSQGGEQFF. Full variable domain (remainder filled in from reference TRBV11-3 and TRBJ2-1): EAGVVQSPRYKIIEKKQPVAFWCNPISGHNTLYWYLQNLGQGPELLIRYENEEAVDDSQLPKDRFSAERLKGVDSTLKIQPAELGDSAVYLCASSQGGEQFFGPGTRLTVL.

This chain joins TRBV24-1 and TRBJ1-5, with D perhaps matching TRBD1 (5 bases). The germline V and J ends were trimmed by 6 bases and 4 bases, with 15 bases remaining between them. The CDR3 extends over 15 amino acids. Germline CDR1 and CDR2: KGHDR and SFDVKD. CDR3 in amino acids: CATSPSGTGNQPQHF. For the CDR3, the DNA is TGTGCCACCAGTCCGTCCGGAACAGGTAATCAGCCCCAGCATTTT.

This chain links TRBV14 with TRBJ2-7; D is unresolved. The germline V gene encodes CDR1 SGHDN and CDR2 FVKESK. The CDR3 loop spans 16 amino acids. V lost 5 bases and J lost 3, with 20 bases in between. The CDR3 DNA follows: TGTGCCAGCAGCATCAACCTTACGAGGCCCTTCTACGAGCAGTACGTC. Its translation is CASSINLTRPFYEQYV.

The V call is TRBV9, the J call TRBJ2-3, with 10 nucleotides matching TRBD2. Germline trimming cut 4 bases from V and 2 bases from J; bases unmatched to any gene: 7. This CDR3 comprises 16 residues. Germline V CDR1 and CDR2: SGDLS, YYNGEE. The DNA for the CDR3 is TGTGCCAGCAGCCTTAGCGGGGGGCATAACACAGATACGCAGTATTTT. This codes for CASSLSGGHNTDTQYF.